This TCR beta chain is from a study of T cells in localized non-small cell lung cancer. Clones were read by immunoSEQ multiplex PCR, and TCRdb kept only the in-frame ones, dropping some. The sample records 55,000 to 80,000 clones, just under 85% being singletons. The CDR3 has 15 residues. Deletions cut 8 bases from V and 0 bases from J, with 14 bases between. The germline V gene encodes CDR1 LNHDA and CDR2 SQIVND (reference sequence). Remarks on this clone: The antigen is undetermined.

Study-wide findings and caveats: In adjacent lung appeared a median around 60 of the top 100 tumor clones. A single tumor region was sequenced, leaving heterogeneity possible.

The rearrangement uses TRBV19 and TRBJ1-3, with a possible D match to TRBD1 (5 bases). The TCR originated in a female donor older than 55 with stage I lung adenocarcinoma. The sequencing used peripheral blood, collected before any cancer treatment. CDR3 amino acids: CASVPGRNSGNTIYF. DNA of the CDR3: TGTGCCAGTGTGCCGGGACGGAACTCTGGAAACACCATATATTTT.